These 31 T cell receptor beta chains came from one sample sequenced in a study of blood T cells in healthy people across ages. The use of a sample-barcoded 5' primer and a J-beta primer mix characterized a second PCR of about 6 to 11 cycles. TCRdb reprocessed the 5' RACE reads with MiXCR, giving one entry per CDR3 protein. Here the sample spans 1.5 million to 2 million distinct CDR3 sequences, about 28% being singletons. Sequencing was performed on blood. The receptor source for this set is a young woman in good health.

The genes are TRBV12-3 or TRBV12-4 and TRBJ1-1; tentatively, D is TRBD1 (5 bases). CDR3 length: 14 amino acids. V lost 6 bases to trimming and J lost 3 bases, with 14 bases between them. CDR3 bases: TGTGCCAGCAGACCTCGGACAAGTCACACTGAAGCTTTCTTT. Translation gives CASRPRTSHTEAFF.

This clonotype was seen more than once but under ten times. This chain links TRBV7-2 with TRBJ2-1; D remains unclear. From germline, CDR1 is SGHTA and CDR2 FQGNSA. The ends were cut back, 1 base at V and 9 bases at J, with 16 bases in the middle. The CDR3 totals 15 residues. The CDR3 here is CASSLGANFVVEQFF. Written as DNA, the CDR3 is TGTGCCAGCAGCTTAGGGGCGAACTTTGTCGTTGAGCAGTTCTTC.

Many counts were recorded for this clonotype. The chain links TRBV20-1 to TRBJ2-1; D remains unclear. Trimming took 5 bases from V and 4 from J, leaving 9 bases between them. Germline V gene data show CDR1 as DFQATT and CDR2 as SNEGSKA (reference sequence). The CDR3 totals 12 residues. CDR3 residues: CSAEVSYNEQFF. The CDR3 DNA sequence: TGCAGTGCTGAGGTCTCTTACAATGAGCAGTTCTTC.

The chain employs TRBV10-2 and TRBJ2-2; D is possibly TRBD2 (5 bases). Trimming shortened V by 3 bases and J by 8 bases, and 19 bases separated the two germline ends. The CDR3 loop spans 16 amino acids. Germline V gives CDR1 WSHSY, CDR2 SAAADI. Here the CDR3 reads CASSDLGLPQAGELFF. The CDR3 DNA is TGCGCCAGCAGTGATCTCGGACTCCCGCAGGCAGGGGAGCTGTTTTTT.

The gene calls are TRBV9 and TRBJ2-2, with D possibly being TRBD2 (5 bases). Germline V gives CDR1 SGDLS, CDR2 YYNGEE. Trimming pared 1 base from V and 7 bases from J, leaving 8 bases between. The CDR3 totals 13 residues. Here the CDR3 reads CASSVLASGELFF. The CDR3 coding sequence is TGTGCCAGCAGCGTACTAGCTAGCGGGGAGCTGTTTTTT.

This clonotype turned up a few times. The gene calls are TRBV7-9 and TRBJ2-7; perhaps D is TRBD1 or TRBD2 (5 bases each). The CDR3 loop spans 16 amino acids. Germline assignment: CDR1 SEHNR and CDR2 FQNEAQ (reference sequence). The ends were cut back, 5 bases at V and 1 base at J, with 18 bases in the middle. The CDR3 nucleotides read TGTGCCAGCAGCCCCGCCGGGGACGGAATATCCTACGAGCAGTACTTC. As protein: CASSPAGDGISYEQYF.

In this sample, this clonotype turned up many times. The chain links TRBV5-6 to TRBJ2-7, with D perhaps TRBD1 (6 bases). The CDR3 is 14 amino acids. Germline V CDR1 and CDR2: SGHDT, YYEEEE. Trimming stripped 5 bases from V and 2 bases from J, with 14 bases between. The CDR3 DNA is TGTGCCAGCAGACCTAAAGGACAGCCCTACGAGCAGTACTTC. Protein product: CASRPKGQPYEQYF.

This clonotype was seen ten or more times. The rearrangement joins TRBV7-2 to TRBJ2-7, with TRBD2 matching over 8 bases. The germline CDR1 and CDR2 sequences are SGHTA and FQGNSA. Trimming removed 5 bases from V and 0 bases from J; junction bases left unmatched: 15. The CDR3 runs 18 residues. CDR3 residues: CASSRGGGSNPSSYEQYF. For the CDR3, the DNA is TGTGCCAGCAGCCGGGGCGGGGGGTCCAATCCAAGCTCCTACGAGCAGTACTTC.

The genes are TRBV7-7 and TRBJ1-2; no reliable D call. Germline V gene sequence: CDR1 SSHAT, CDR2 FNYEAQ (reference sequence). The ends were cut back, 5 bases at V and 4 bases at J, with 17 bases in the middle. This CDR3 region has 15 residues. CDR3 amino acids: CASSPAKYAGYGYTF. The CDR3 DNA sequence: TGTGCCAGCAGCCCCGCCAAATACGCGGGCTATGGCTACACCTTC.

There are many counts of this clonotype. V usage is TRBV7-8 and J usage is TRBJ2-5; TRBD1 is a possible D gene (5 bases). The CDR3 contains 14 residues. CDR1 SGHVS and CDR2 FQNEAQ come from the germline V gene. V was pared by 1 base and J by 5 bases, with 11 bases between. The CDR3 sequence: CASSLVEAGETQYF. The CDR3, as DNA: TGTGCCAGCAGCTTAGTGGAAGCAGGGGAGACCCAGTACTTC.

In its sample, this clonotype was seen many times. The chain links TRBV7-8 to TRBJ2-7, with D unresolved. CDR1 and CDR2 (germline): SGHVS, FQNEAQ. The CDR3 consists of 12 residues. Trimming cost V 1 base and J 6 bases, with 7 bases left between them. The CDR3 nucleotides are TGTGCCAGCAGCTTAGATGAAGCCGAGCAGTACTTC. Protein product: CASSLDEAEQYF.

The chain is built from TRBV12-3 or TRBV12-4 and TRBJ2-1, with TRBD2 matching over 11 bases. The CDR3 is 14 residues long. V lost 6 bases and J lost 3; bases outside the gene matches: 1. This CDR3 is CASRLAGDYNEQFF. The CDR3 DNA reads TGTGCCAGCAGACTAGCGGGGGACTACAATGAGCAGTTCTTC.

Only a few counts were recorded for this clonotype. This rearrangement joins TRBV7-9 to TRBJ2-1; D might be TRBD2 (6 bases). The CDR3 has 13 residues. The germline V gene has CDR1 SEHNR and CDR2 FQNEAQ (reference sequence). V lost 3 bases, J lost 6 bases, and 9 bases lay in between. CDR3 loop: CASSLTSSNEQFF. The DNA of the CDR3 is TGTGCCAGCAGCTTGACTAGTTCCAATGAGCAGTTCTTC.

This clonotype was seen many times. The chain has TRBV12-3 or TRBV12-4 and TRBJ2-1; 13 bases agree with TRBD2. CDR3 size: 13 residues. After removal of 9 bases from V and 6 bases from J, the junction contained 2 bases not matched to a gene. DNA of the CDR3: TGTGCCAGTGGACTAGCGGGAGTCAATGAGCAGTTCTTC. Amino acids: CASGLAGVNEQFF.

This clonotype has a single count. The CDR3, as DNA: TGTGCCAGCAGTTTCTTGAGTAGCTCTGGGGCCAACGTCCTGACTTTC. Its translation: CASSFLSSSGANVLTF. V gene TRBV6-2 or TRBV6-3 combines with J gene TRBJ2-6; no clear D gene. The V end was cut by 4 bases, the J end by 0 bases, with 10 bases between. Germline V CDR1 and CDR2: MNHEY, SVGEGT. The CDR3 is made up of 16 amino acids.

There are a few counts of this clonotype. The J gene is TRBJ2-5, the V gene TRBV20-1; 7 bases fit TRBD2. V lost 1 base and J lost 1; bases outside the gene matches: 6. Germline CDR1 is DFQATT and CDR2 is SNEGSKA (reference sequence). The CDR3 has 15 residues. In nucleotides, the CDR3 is TGCAGTGCTAGAGGCCAGCGGGGACTCCAAGAGACCCAGTACTTC. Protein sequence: CSARGQRGLQETQYF.

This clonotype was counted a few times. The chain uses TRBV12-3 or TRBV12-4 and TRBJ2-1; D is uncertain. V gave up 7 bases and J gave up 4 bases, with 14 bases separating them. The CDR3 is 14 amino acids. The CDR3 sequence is CASTGAAEYNEQFF. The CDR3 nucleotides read TGTGCCAGCACGGGCGCCGCCGAATACAATGAGCAGTTCTTC.

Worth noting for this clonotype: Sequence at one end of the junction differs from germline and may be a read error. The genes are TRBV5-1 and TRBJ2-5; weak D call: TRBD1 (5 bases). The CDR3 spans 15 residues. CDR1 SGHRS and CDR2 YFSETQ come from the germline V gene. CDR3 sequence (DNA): TGCGCCAACAGCTTGGAAGGCAGGGCACAAGAGACCCAGTACTTC. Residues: CANSLEGRAQETQYF.

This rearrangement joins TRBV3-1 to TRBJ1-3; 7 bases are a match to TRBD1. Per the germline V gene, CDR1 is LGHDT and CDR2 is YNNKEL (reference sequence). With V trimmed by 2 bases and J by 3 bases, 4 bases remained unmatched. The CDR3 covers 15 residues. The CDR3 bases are TGTGCCAGCAGCCAAATGGGACAGAGTGGAAACACCATATATTTT. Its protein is CASSQMGQSGNTIYF.

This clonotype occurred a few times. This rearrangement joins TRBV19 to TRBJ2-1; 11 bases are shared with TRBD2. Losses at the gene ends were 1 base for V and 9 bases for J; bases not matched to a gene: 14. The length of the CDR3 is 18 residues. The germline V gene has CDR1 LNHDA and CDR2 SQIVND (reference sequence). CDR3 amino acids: CASSIGPGLAGRGSEQFF. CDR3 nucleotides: TGTGCCAGTAGTATAGGCCCAGGACTAGCGGGCCGGGGGAGTGAGCAGTTCTTC.

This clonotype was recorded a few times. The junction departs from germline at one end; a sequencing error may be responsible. CDR3 nucleotide sequence: TGTGCCAGCAGGGAAGGGCTAGCACTGTTCGAGCAGTACTTC. Translated, it gives CASREGLALFEQYF. The chain couples TRBV2 to TRBJ2-7; weak D call: TRBD2 (5 bases). CDR1 and CDR2 from the germline V gene are SNHLY and FYNNEI. The CDR3 spans 14 residues.

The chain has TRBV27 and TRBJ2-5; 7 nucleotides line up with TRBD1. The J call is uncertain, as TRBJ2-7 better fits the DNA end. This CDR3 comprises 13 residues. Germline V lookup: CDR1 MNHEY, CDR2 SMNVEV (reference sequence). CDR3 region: CARDVQGTVEQYF. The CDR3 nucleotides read TGTGCCAGGGACGTACAGGGGACCGTCGAGCAGTACTTC.

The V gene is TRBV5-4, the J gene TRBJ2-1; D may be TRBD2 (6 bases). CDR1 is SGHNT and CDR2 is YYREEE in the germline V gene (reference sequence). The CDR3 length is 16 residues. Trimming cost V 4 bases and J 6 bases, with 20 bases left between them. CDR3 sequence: CASSVGGASGLNEQFF. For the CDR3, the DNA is TGTGCCAGCAGCGTCGGAGGGGCCTCCGGCCTCAATGAGCAGTTCTTC.

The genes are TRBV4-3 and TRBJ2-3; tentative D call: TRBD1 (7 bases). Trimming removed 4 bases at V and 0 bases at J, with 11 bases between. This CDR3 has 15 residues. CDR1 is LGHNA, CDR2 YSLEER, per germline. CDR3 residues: CASSRGDSSTDTQYF. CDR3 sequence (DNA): TGCGCCAGCAGCCGGGGGGACAGTAGCACAGATACGCAGTATTTT.

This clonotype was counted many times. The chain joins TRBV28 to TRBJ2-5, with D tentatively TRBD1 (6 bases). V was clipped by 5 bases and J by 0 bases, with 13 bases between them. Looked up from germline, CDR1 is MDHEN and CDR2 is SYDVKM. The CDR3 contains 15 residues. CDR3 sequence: CASSNTGMYQETQYF. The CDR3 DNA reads TGTGCCAGCAGTAACACAGGGATGTACCAAGAGACCCAGTACTTC.

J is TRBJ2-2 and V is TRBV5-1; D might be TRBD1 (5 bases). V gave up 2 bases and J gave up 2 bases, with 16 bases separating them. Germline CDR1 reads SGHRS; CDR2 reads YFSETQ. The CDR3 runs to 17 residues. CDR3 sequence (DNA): TGCGCCAGCAGCTTCACCCAGGTCGGACATAACACCGGGGAGCTGTTTTTT. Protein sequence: CASSFTQVGHNTGELFF.

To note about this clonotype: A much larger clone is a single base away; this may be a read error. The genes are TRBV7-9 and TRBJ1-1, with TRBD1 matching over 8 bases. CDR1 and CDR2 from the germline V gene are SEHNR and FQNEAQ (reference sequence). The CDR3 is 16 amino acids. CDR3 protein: CASSPQGQGKNIEAFF. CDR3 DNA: TGTGCCAGCAGCCCCCAAGGACAGGGAAAGAACATTGAAGCTTTCTTT.

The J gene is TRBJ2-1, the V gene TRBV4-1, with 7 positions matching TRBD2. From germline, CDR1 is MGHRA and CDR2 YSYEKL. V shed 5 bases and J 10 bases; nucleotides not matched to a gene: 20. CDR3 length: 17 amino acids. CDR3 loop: CASSSSASGFIRGEQFF. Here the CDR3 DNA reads TGCGCCAGCAGCTCGTCGGCTAGCGGTTTTATCCGAGGAGAGCAGTTCTTC.

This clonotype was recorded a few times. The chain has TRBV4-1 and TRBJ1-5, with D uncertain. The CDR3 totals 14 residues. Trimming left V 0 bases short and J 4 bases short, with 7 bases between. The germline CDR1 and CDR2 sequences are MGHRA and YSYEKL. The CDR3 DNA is TGCGCCAGCAGCCAAGATCCGGGGAATCAGCCCCAGCATTTT. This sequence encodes CASSQDPGNQPQHF.

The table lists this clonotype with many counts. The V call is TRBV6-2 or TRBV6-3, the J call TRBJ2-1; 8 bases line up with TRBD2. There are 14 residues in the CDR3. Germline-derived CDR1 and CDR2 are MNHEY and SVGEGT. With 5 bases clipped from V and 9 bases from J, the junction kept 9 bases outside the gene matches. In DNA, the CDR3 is TGTGCCAGCAGTACAGGACTAGCCGGAGGTGAGCAGTTCTTC. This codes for CASSTGLAGGEQFF.

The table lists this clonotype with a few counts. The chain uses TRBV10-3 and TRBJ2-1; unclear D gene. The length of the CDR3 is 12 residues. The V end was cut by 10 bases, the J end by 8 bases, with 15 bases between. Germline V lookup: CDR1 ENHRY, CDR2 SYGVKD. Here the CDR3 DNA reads TGTGCCAGCCGGCCGCCATACGATGAGCAGTTCTTC. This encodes CASRPPYDEQFF.